This T cell receptor (beta chain) was recorded in a study of blood T cell repertoires in COVID-19. Study as a whole: Italy, Spain and the United States were the sources of the convalescent and acute COVID-19 samples. The cDNA or gDNA used as material had been derived from T cells, B-cell-depleted T cells, or PBMCs.

Data came from immunoSEQ multiplex PCR; TCRdb stores just in-frame clones and leaves some out. The profile shows around 250,000 clones, around 80% of them singletons. This CDR3 comprises 14 residues. Germline V lookup: CDR1 SGHDT, CDR2 YYEEEE. Trimming pared 4 bases from V and 6 bases from J, leaving 16 bases between. The sequence was obtained from a man aged 35 to 55 who had been exposed to COVID-19. Sample: PBMCs or T cells enriched from blood (not recorded which). This chain connects TRBV5-6 to TRBJ1-2; D gene unclear. The CDR3 is CASSPPHLGDGYTF. CDR3 sequence (DNA): TGTGCCAGCAGCCCACCCCACCTGGGCGATGGCTACACCTTC.